The 18 T cell receptor beta chains below all came from one sample that was sequenced in a study of a mutant IDH1 vaccine in newly diagnosed glioma. Some clones are missing from TCRdb's copy, which holds only in-frame ones; the method was immunoSEQ multiplex PCR. The sample yields about 65,000 clones, 85% seen once. These receptors are not linked to any known antigen. The time point denotes: week 23, last vaccination. One vaccine dose held 300 ug of mutant IDH1 20-mer peptide and came with topical imiquimod. The sequences come from PBMCs, collected from a glioma patient whose treatment included an IDH1 peptide vaccine. The receptors were gathered from a man younger than 45 with glioma.

The chain is built from TRBV28 and TRBJ2-7; TRBD1 agrees at 9 bases. V dropped 4 bases and J dropped 6; count of bases not matched to a gene: 10. The CDR3 loop spans 15 amino acids. CDR1 is MDHEN, CDR2 SYDVKM, per germline. The CDR3 sequence is CASSSTHGTGIEQYF. The CDR3 region has the DNA TGTGCCAGCAGTTCCACCCACGGGACAGGGATCGAGCAGTACTTC.

This clone was picked up a small number of times. The genes are TRBV29-1 and TRBJ1-4; 9 bases fit TRBD1. With 6 bases clipped from V and 4 bases from J, the junction kept 6 bases outside the gene matches. The CDR3 covers 14 residues. CDR1 is SQVTM, CDR2 ANQGSEA, per germline. The CDR3 is CSVATGGFNEKLFF. For the CDR3, the DNA is TGCAGCGTCGCTACAGGGGGCTTTAATGAAAAACTGTTTTTT. Full variable domain (missing parts from reference TRBV29-1 and TRBJ1-4): SAVISQKPSRDICQRGTSLTIQCQVDSQVTMMFWYRQQPGQSLTLIATANQGSEATYESGFVIDKFPISRPNLTFSTLTVSNMSPEDSSIYLCSVATGGFNEKLFFGSGTQLSVL.

The chain couples TRBV5-6 to TRBJ2-7; D is ambiguous. V lost 0 bases and J 4 bases, leaving 11 bases between the germline ends. The CDR3 extends over 14 amino acids. Germline CDR1 SGHDT, CDR2 YYEEEE. This chain's CDR3 is CASSLGFDTYEQYF. CDR3 coding DNA: TGTGCCAGCAGCTTGGGTTTCGATACTTACGAGCAGTACTTC.

This sequence joins TRBV5-5 and TRBJ2-1, with 8 bases that match TRBD2. Germline CDR1 SGHKS, CDR2 YYEKEE (reference sequence). This CDR3 region has 17 residues. After removal of 3 bases from V and 2 bases from J, the junction contained 10 bases not matched to a gene. CDR3 sequence reads: CASSSYALAGTYNEQFF. In nucleotides, the CDR3 is TGTGCCAGCAGCTCCTATGCCCTAGCGGGCACCTACAATGAGCAGTTCTTC.

The chain joins TRBV11-2 to TRBJ2-2; no reliable D call. The germline gives CDR1 SGHAT, CDR2 FQNNGV. The CDR3 is 12 residues long. The ends were cut back, 5 bases at V and 3 bases at J, with 4 bases in the middle. For the CDR3, the DNA is TGTGCCAGCAGCCCACACACCGGGGAGCTGTTTTTT. Amino acids: CASSPHTGELFF.

The rearrangement uses TRBV29-1 and TRBJ2-2; D might be TRBD1 (6 bases). The CDR3 is 16 amino acids. The germline V and J ends were trimmed by 2 bases and 4 bases, with 17 bases remaining between them. CDR1 is SQVTM, CDR2 ANQGSEA, per germline. The CDR3: CSVESGQFQGTGELFF. CDR3 sequence (DNA): TGCAGCGTTGAAAGCGGACAGTTCCAGGGCACCGGGGAGCTGTTTTTT.

In its sample, this clone was seen once. The chain has TRBV29-1 and TRBJ2-7; D is unclear. The CDR3 loop spans 12 amino acids. The germline CDR1 and CDR2 sequences are SQVTM and ANQGSEA. The germline V and J ends were trimmed by 2 bases and 5 bases, with 10 bases remaining between them. The CDR3 DNA is TGCAGCGTTGAAATCAGCCCGAACGAGCAGTACTTC. It specifies CSVEISPNEQYF.

The genes are TRBV7-8 and TRBJ2-7, with TRBD1 matching 9 bases. Germline V CDR1 and CDR2: SGHVS, FQNEAQ. J lost 0 bases, V lost 5 bases, and 8 bases had no gene match. The CDR3 is 16 amino acids. CDR3 in DNA: TGTGCCAGCAGCCAACCGGGACAGGGAAGCTCCTACGAGCAGTACTTC. Protein: CASSQPGQGSSYEQYF.

The V and J genes are TRBV5-1 and TRBJ1-1, with a possible D match to TRBD1 (6 bases). Germline CDR1 reads SGHRS; CDR2 reads YFSETQ. V lost 4 bases, J lost 6 bases, and 22 bases lay in between. This CDR3 has 16 residues. For the CDR3, the DNA is TGCGCCAGCAGCCTGGGGGACGGCAGGGGAAGGGCTGAAGCTTTCTTT. It encodes CASSLGDGRGRAEAFF. The full variable domain, completed using reference TRBV5-1 and TRBJ1-1, is KAGVTQTPRYLIKTRGQQVTLSCSPISGHRSVSWYQQTPGQGLQFLFEYFSETQRNKGNFPGRFSGRQFSNSRSEMNVSTLELGDSALYLCASSLGDGRGRAEAFFGQGTRLTVV.

J is TRBJ2-2 and V is TRBV7-9; the D is unclear. The CDR3 consists of 14 residues. The germline gives CDR1 SEHNR, CDR2 FQNEAQ (reference sequence). Trimming pared 6 bases from V and 0 bases from J, leaving 8 bases between. The CDR3 loop reads CASRIDANTGELFF. The DNA for the CDR3 is TGTGCCAGCAGAATCGACGCGAACACCGGGGAGCTGTTTTTT.

DNA of the CDR3: TGTGCCAGTACCTTACAGGGGTCCCTCCTGCTGCCCCAGCATTTT. This translates into CASTLQGSLLLPQHF. This sequence joins TRBV19 and TRBJ1-5, with 7 positions matching TRBD1. The V gene end was trimmed by 7 bases and the J gene end by 9 bases; junction bases not matched to a gene: 15. The CDR3 runs to 15 residues. Germline V lookup: CDR1 LNHDA, CDR2 SQIVND (reference sequence).

The genes are TRBV4-1 and TRBJ1-4; TRBD1 might be the D (5 bases). V dropped 0 bases and J dropped 8 bases, with 10 bases sitting between them. Looked up from germline, CDR1 is MGHRA and CDR2 is YSYEKL. The CDR3 runs 14 residues. CDR3 loop: CASSQDRVLEKLFF. The CDR3 region has the DNA TGCGCCAGCAGCCAAGACAGGGTCCTAGAAAAACTGTTTTTT.

The V and J genes are TRBV5-5 and TRBJ2-5; 7 bases match TRBD1. The germline V gene has CDR1 SGHKS and CDR2 YYEKEE (reference sequence). The V gene end was trimmed by 0 bases and the J gene end by 1 base; junction bases not matched to a gene: 0. This CDR3 is built from 14 residues. The CDR3 DNA sequence: TGTGCCAGCAGCTTGGGACAGGGCCAAGAGACCCAGTACTTC. This sequence encodes CASSLGQGQETQYF.

The chain combines TRBV19 with TRBJ1-1; D not certain. The germline gives CDR1 LNHDA, CDR2 SQIVND (reference sequence). This CDR3 contains 15 residues. Between the trimmed V and J ends, which lost 2 bases and 2 bases, there was a span of 12 bases. The CDR3 DNA follows: TGTGCCAGTAGTATAATAATGGGGTTAAACACTGAAGCTTTCTTT. It codes for CASSIIMGLNTEAFF.

The rearrangement links TRBV18 to TRBJ2-2; 9 positions match TRBD1. CDR3 size: 20 residues. Trimming removed 2 bases from V and 2 bases from J; junction bases left unmatched: 15. Germline V CDR1 and CDR2: KGHSH, LQKENI. Written as DNA, the CDR3 is TGTGCCAGCTCACCAGTTGGACAGGGGAACAAGAACCTTAACACCGGGGAGCTGTTTTTT. It specifies CASSPVGQGNKNLNTGELFF.

This chain links TRBV5-4 with TRBJ1-2, with D unresolved. The CDR3 length is 16 residues. Germline V gives CDR1 SGHNT, CDR2 YYREEE (reference sequence). With 4 bases removed from V and 4 bases from J, the gap between germline ends came to 20 bases. CDR3 sequence reads: CASSGTSKWSAYGYTF. Written as DNA, the CDR3 is TGTGCCAGCAGCGGAACGTCAAAATGGAGCGCCTATGGCTACACCTTC.

V is TRBV5-1 and J is TRBJ1-2; D unresolved. V lost 0 bases and J 3 bases, leaving 9 bases between the germline ends. The germline gives CDR1 SGHRS, CDR2 YFSETQ. This CDR3 is built from 14 residues. The CDR3 sequence is CASSLGPGDYGYTF. CDR3 DNA sequence: TGCGCCAGCAGCTTGGGTCCCGGGGACTATGGCTACACCTTC.

The rearrangement uses TRBV19 and TRBJ2-6, with TRBD1 matching over 8 bases. This CDR3 spans 19 amino acids. V gave up 4 bases and J gave up 0 bases; unmatched junction bases: 11. Germline values: CDR1 LNHDA, CDR2 SQIVND (reference sequence). For the CDR3, the DNA is TGTGCCAGTAGTACAATTCACGGGACAGGCCACTCTGGGGCCAACGTCCTGACTTTC. It is translated as CASSTIHGTGHSGANVLTF.